These 31 T cell receptor beta chains share one sample of origin, sequenced in a study of early T cells in non-severe SARS-CoV-2 infection. TCRdb re-called the 5' RACE reads with MiXCR, one entry per CDR3 protein. The table lists 70,000 to 90,000 distinct CDR3 sequences, about 12% of them singletons. What was sequenced was whole blood. Receptor source: an adult who was a healthcare worker with PCR-confirmed SARS-CoV-2 infection or an uninfected control (not recorded which).

This clonotype was seen at least ten times. The gene calls are TRBV7-2 and TRBJ2-7; D uncertain. Trimming stripped 1 base from V and 3 bases from J, with 10 bases between. From germline, CDR1 is SGHTA and CDR2 FQGNSA. This CDR3 is 14 amino acids long. The CDR3 nucleotides are TGTGCCAGCAGCTTAGGGGGTGGGTTCTACGAGCAGTACTTC. It encodes CASSLGGGFYEQYF. Filled out from reference TRBV7-2 and TRBJ2-7, the complete variable domain reads GAGVSQSPSNKVTEKGKDVELRCDPISGHTALYWYRQSLGQGLEFLIYFQGNSAPDKSGLPSDRFSAERTGGSVSTLTIQRTQQEDSAVYLCASSLGGGFYEQYFGPGTRLTVT.

The chain joins TRBV5-1 to TRBJ1-1; TRBD1 agrees at 7 bases. Germline V lookup: CDR1 SGHRS, CDR2 YFSETQ. The CDR3 runs 14 residues. The V and J ends lost 2 bases and 4 bases, in that order; junction bases with no gene match: 5. Here the CDR3 DNA reads TGCGCCAGCAGCTTTCAGGGGGAGGTCACTGAAGCTTTCTTT. This gives the protein CASSFQGEVTEAFF.

The chain joins TRBV2 to TRBJ2-3, with D possibly matching TRBD1 (5 bases). This CDR3 region has 14 residues. V was shortened by 3 bases and J by 5 bases, with 12 bases between the two germline ends. Looked up from germline, CDR1 is SNHLY and CDR2 is FYNNEI. The CDR3 is CASSEGRWGDTQYF. CDR3 DNA sequence: TGTGCCAGCAGTGAGGGGCGCTGGGGAGATACGCAGTATTTT.

The sample holds a few counts of this clonotype. The V gene is TRBV2, the J gene TRBJ2-3; D unresolved. CDR1 SNHLY and CDR2 FYNNEI come from the germline V gene. The V end was cut by 5 bases, the J end by 6 bases, with 18 bases between. The CDR3 has 15 residues. CDR3 sequence: CASSRQGSPRDTQYF. The CDR3 coding sequence is TGTGCCAGCAGTCGACAAGGGTCGCCTCGGGATACGCAGTATTTT. Full variable domain (missing parts from reference TRBV2 and TRBJ2-3): EPEVTQTPSHQVTQMGQEVILRCVPISNHLYFYWYRQILGQKVEFLVSFYNNEISEKSEIFDDQFSVERPDGSNFTLKIRSTKLEDSAMYFCASSRQGSPRDTQYFGPGTRLTVL.

This clonotype was observed at least ten times. The chain recombines TRBV28 with TRBJ2-3; no clear D. Germline CDR1 MDHEN, CDR2 SYDVKM. The germline V and J ends were trimmed by 6 bases and 0 bases, with 10 bases remaining between them. The CDR3 sequence is 14 residues long. CDR3 nucleotide sequence: TGTGCCAGCAGACCGCCGGTCAGCACAGATACGCAGTATTTT. Its protein is CASRPPVSTDTQYF.

A few counts support this clonotype. The V call is TRBV7-2, the J call TRBJ2-3; D not resolved. V lost 5 bases and J 0 bases, leaving 12 bases between the germline ends. In germline, CDR1 is SGHTA, CDR2 FQGNSA. The CDR3 length is 15 residues. The CDR3 region is CASSPQAYSTDTQYF. The CDR3 nucleotides read TGTGCCAGCAGCCCCCAGGCCTATAGCACAGATACGCAGTATTTT. Using reference TRBV7-2 and TRBJ2-3 for the parts outside the CDR3, the full variable domain is GAGVSQSPSNKVTEKGKDVELRCDPISGHTALYWYRQSLGQGLEFLIYFQGNSAPDKSGLPSDRFSAERTGGSVSTLTIQRTQQEDSAVYLCASSPQAYSTDTQYFGPGTRLTVL.

This clonotype occurred a few times. The gene calls are TRBV28 and TRBJ2-3; 11 bases match TRBD2. The CDR3 length is 14 residues. From germline, CDR1 is MDHEN and CDR2 SYDVKM. Trimming removed 9 bases from V and 6 bases from J; junction bases left unmatched: 8. The CDR3 protein is CASGIAGGRDTQYF. CDR3 DNA: TGTGCCAGTGGGATAGCGGGAGGGCGCGATACGCAGTATTTT.

This clonotype has at least ten counts. This chain links TRBV28 with TRBJ1-5, with D perhaps TRBD1 (6 bases). From germline, CDR1 is MDHEN and CDR2 SYDVKM. The CDR3 totals 17 residues. Trimming took 1 base from V and 1 from J, leaving 14 bases between them. DNA of the CDR3: TGTGCCAGCAGTTTATACGTGGGGGCTCTGAGCAATCAGCCCCAGCATTTT. Translated: CASSLYVGALSNQPQHF.

The rearrangement joins TRBV28 to TRBJ2-7; 9 bases align to TRBD1. V trimming: 7 bases; J trimming: 5 bases; junction bases outside the gene matches: 9. The CDR3 spans 14 residues. Germline CDR1 is MDHEN and CDR2 is SYDVKM. In nucleotides, the CDR3 is TGTGCCAGCACTAAGGGACAGGGATTTCACGAGCAGTACTTC. Its translation is CASTKGQGFHEQYF.

This clonotype was seen at least ten times. J is TRBJ1-1 and V is TRBV4-2; D uncertain. Germline CDR1 and CDR2: LGHNA and YNFKEQ. This CDR3 region has 14 residues. The V end was cut by 3 bases, the J end by 2 bases, with 10 bases between. The DNA of the CDR3 is TGTGCCAGCAGCCAGAGACCGGATAACACTGAAGCTTTCTTT. Protein: CASSQRPDNTEAFF.

This clonotype occurred a few times. J is TRBJ2-3 and V is TRBV11-3; no reliable D call. CDR3 length: 13 residues. Per the germline V gene, CDR1 is SGHNT and CDR2 is YENEEA. V was shortened by 2 bases and J by 9 bases, with 12 bases between the two germline ends. Here the CDR3 reads CASSLPPHRTQYF. DNA of the CDR3: TGTGCCAGCAGCTTACCGCCCCATCGGACGCAGTATTTT.

This clonotype occurred many times. The genes are TRBV5-4 and TRBJ2-1, with 9 bases identical to TRBD1. The junction had 5 bases not matched to a gene; V was cut back by 4 bases and J by 3 bases. This CDR3 has 15 amino acids. CDR1 is SGHNT, CDR2 YYREEE, per germline (reference sequence). The CDR3 here is CASSTRDRVYNEQFF. The CDR3 DNA reads TGTGCCAGCAGCACCCGGGACAGGGTCTACAATGAGCAGTTCTTC.

The table lists this clonotype with a count of one. The CDR3 DNA reads as TGCGCCAGCAGCTTTCTTTCCCGGGGAGATGAGCAGTTCTTC. The encoded protein is CASSFLSRGDEQFF. V and J are TRBV5-1 and TRBJ2-1; maybe TRBD2 (5 bases). The germline CDR1 and CDR2 sequences are SGHRS and YFSETQ. Trimming shortened V by 2 bases and J by 8 bases, and 14 bases separated the two germline ends. The CDR3 covers 14 residues.

A few counts support this clonotype. The V and J genes are TRBV3-1 and TRBJ2-3; 7 bases fit TRBD1. V lost 4 bases, J lost 4 bases, and 5 bases stayed unmatched. The CDR3 has 14 amino acids. CDR1 and CDR2 (germline): LGHDT, YNNKEL (reference sequence). CDR3: CASSPLQGADTQYF. DNA of the CDR3: TGTGCCAGCAGCCCCCTCCAGGGGGCAGATACGCAGTATTTT.

This clonotype showed up many times. The chain is built from TRBV2 and TRBJ2-1; D call uncertain. The CDR3 loop spans 16 amino acids. Trimming shortened V by 2 bases and J by 4 bases, and 15 bases separated the two germline ends. Germline V gene data show CDR1 as SNHLY and CDR2 as FYNNEI. The CDR3 reads CASSESVFRRYNEQFF. The CDR3 DNA follows: TGTGCCAGCAGTGAATCAGTCTTTCGTCGGTACAATGAGCAGTTCTTC.

This clonotype showed up just a few times. The chain has TRBV6-1 and TRBJ2-7; 9 nucleotides align to TRBD2. Per germline, CDR1 MNHNS and CDR2 SASEGT. CDR3 size: 15 residues. The V gene end was trimmed by 2 bases and the J gene end by 3 bases; junction bases not matched to a gene: 5. In DNA, the CDR3 is TGTGCCAGCAGTGAAATCCGACTAGCGGACTACGAGCAGTACTTC. Its translation is CASSEIRLADYEQYF.

The chain has TRBV28 and TRBJ1-1; D call uncertain. CDR1 is MDHEN, CDR2 SYDVKM, per germline. V dropped 5 bases and J dropped 0 bases, with 19 bases sitting between them. The CDR3 is 17 amino acids. CDR3 nucleotide sequence: TGTGCCAGCAGTCCTCCGGGAGGGTCTAATGTGAACACTGAAGCTTTCTTT. Amino acids: CASSPPGGSNVNTEAFF.

This clonotype was counted many times. The chain couples TRBV10-1 to TRBJ2-1; D ambiguous. Trimming removed 0 bases at V and 12 bases at J, with 9 bases between. This CDR3 comprises 12 residues. In germline, CDR1 is WNHNN, CDR2 SYGVQD (reference sequence). As DNA, the CDR3 is TGCGCCAGCAGTGAGTCGGGGTTCCCGCAGTTCTTC. This sequence encodes CASSESGFPQFF.

The J gene is TRBJ2-1, the V gene TRBV18; D uncertain. Trimming removed 1 base from V and 4 bases from J, with 14 bases in between. Germline V gene lookup returns CDR1 KGHSH and CDR2 LQKENI. The CDR3 contains 16 residues. The CDR3 DNA reads as TGTGCCAGCTCACCACGAAGTAGCTCCTTATACAATGAGCAGTTCTTC. As protein: CASSPRSSSLYNEQFF.

This clonotype was found many times. The chain employs TRBV3-1 and TRBJ2-7, with 8 bases identical to TRBD2. V lost 5 bases and J lost 2; bases outside the gene matches: 5. The CDR3 has 14 amino acids. Germline V gives CDR1 LGHDT, CDR2 YNNKEL (reference sequence). CDR3 sequence (DNA): TGTGCCAGCAGCTTGCGGGAGGACACCTACGAGCAGTACTTC. It translates to CASSLREDTYEQYF.

This sequence joins TRBV28 and TRBJ1-5, with D possibly being TRBD1 (5 bases). Germline V gene lookup returns CDR1 MDHEN and CDR2 SYDVKM. This CDR3 is 13 amino acids long. V shed 5 bases and J shed 4 bases, with 9 bases lying between them. The CDR3 nucleotides are TGTGCCAGCAGTCTTAGACAGAATCAGCCCCAGCATTTT. This codes for CASSLRQNQPQHF.

The chain recombines TRBV12-3 or TRBV12-4 with TRBJ2-5; D possibly corresponds to TRBD2 (5 bases). V was cut by 4 bases and J by 7 bases, with 10 bases left in between. The CDR3 is 12 residues long. CDR3 DNA sequence: TGTGCCAGCAGTTATCGGGGTCTGACCCAGTACTTC. Protein product: CASSYRGLTQYF.

The V gene is TRBV11-2, the J gene TRBJ1-2; D gene unclear. There are 15 residues in the CDR3. In germline, CDR1 is SGHAT, CDR2 FQNNGV. Between the trimmed V and J ends, which lost 5 bases and 7 bases, there was a span of 20 bases. The CDR3 DNA follows: TGTGCCAGCAGCGCGCATCCGGGCCGAGAGAGTGGCTACACCTTC. It translates to CASSAHPGRESGYTF. Together with reference TRBV11-2 and TRBJ1-2, the CDR3 gives the full variable domain: EAGVAQSPRYKIIEKRQSVAFWCNPISGHATLYWYQQILGQGPKLLIQFQNNGVVDDSQLPKDRFSAERLKGVDSTLKIQPAKLEDSAVYLCASSAHPGRESGYTFGSGTRLTVV.

This clonotype was observed a few times. The J gene is TRBJ2-1, the V gene TRBV20-1; 14 bases align to TRBD2. V dropped 7 bases and J dropped 7; count of bases not matched to a gene: 18. This CDR3 has 18 residues. Germline V gene lookup returns CDR1 DFQATT and CDR2 SNEGSKA (reference sequence). The chain's CDR3 is CSVLGLAGERGYRNEQFF. In DNA form, the CDR3 reads TGCAGTGTTCTGGGACTAGCGGGAGAAAGAGGATATCGGAATGAGCAGTTCTTC.

The V and J genes are TRBV19 and TRBJ1-3; 8 nucleotides agree with TRBD1. This CDR3 is built from 18 residues. Germline trimming cut 5 bases from V and 0 bases from J; bases unmatched to any gene: 12. Germline V gene sequence: CDR1 LNHDA, CDR2 SQIVND (reference sequence). The CDR3 region is CASSHRTGSSSSGNTIYF. CDR3 nucleotides: TGTGCCAGTAGTCACCGGACAGGGTCTTCTTCCTCTGGAAACACCATATATTTT.

This clonotype came up many times. This chain connects TRBV20-1 to TRBJ2-5; possibly TRBD1 for D (6 bases). The V and J ends lost 5 bases and 4 bases respectively, with 14 bases between them. There are 13 residues in the CDR3. Germline V gene lookup returns CDR1 DFQATT and CDR2 SNEGSKA (reference sequence). CDR3 sequence (DNA): TGCAGTGCTCGGCCCAGGGGCGGAGAGACCCAGTACTTC. This sequence encodes CSARPRGGETQYF.

In its sample, this clonotype was seen a few times. Here the CDR3 reads CASSGTGRIQYF. In DNA, the CDR3 is TGTGCCAGCTCCGGGACAGGGAGGATTCAGTACTTC. The chain uses TRBV12-3 or TRBV12-4 and TRBJ2-4, with 9 bases fitting TRBD1. The CDR3 contains 12 residues. V lost 8 bases, J lost 10 bases, and 6 bases stayed unmatched.

This clonotype was seen a handful of times. This chain joins TRBV7-8 and TRBJ2-7; D is uncertain. The CDR3 sequence is 12 residues long. The germline V gene has CDR1 SGHVS and CDR2 FQNEAQ. The V and J ends lost 3 bases and 6 bases respectively, with 9 bases between them. In DNA form, the CDR3 reads TGTGCCAGCAGCTTCGGATCAGGCGAGCAGTACTTC. It translates to CASSFGSGEQYF.

This clonotype was seen a few times. The rearrangement joins TRBV24-1 to TRBJ2-1; 8 bases are shared with TRBD1. The CDR3 spans 18 residues. V lost 3 bases to trimming and J lost 5 bases; unmatched junction nucleotides: 14. Per the germline V gene, CDR1 is KGHDR and CDR2 is SFDVKD. CDR3 protein: CATSDPTGDTHLDNEQFF. The DNA for the CDR3 is TGTGCCACCAGTGATCCGACAGGGGATACACACCTGGACAATGAGCAGTTCTTC.

The V call is TRBV30, the J call TRBJ2-1; tentative D call: TRBD1 (5 bases). Trimming removed 2 bases at V and 8 bases at J, with 19 bases between. CDR1 and CDR2 from the germline V gene are GTSNPN and SVGIG (reference sequence). The CDR3 runs 15 residues. DNA for the CDR3: TGTGCCTGGAGTTTAGTGCAGGGTCGATGGGATGAGCAGTTCTTC. Translated, it gives CAWSLVQGRWDEQFF.

In its sample, this clonotype was seen a few times. The V call is TRBV12-3 or TRBV12-4, the J call TRBJ2-6; 7 nucleotides align to TRBD2. The CDR3 is made up of 17 amino acids. Trimming removed 2 bases from V and 0 bases from J; junction bases left unmatched: 4. DNA of the CDR3: TGTGCCAGCAGTTTAAATCTAGCGGTCTCTGGGGCCAACGTCCTGACTTTC. This sequence encodes CASSLNLAVSGANVLTF.